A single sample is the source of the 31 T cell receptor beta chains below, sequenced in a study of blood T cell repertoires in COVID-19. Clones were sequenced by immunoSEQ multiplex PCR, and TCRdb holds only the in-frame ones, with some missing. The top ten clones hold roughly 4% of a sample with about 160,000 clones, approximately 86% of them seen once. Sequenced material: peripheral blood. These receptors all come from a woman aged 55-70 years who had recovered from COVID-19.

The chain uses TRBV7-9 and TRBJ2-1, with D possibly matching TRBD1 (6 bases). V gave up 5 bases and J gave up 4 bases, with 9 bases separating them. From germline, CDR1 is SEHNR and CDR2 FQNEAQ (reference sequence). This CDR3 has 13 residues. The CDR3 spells CASSRTEYNEQFF. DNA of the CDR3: TGTGCCAGCAGCCGGACAGAATACAATGAGCAGTTCTTC.

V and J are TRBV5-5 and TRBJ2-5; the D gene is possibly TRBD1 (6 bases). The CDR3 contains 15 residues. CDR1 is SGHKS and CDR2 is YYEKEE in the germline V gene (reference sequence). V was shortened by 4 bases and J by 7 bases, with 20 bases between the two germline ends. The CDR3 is CASSPTPRQTGTQYF. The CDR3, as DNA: TGTGCCAGCAGCCCTACCCCCAGACAGACAGGGACCCAGTACTTC.

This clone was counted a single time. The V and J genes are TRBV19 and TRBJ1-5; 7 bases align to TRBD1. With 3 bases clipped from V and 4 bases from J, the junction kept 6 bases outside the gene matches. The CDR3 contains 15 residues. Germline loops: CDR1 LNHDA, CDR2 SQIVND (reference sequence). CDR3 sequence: CASSMLRDSNQPQHF. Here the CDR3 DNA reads TGTGCCAGTAGTATGCTTCGGGACAGTAATCAGCCCCAGCATTTT.

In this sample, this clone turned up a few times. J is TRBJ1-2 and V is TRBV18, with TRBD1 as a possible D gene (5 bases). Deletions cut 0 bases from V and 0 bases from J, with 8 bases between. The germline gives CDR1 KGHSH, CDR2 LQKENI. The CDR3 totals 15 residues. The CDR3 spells CASSPPAGTNYGYTF. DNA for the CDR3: TGTGCCAGCTCACCACCAGCAGGGACTAACTATGGCTACACCTTC.

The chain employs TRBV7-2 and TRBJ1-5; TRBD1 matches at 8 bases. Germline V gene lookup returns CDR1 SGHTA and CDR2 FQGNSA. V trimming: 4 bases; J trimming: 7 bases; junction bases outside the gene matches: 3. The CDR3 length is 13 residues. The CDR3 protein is CASSSDRDQPQHF. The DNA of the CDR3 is TGTGCCAGCAGCTCGGACAGGGACCAGCCCCAGCATTTT.

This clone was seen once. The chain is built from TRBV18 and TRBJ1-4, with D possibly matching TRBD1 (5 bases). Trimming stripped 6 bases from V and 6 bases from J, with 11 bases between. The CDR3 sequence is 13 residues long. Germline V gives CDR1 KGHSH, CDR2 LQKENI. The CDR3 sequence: CASSRDSYEKLFF. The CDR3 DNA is TGTGCCAGCTCTCGGGACTCCTATGAAAAACTGTTTTTT.

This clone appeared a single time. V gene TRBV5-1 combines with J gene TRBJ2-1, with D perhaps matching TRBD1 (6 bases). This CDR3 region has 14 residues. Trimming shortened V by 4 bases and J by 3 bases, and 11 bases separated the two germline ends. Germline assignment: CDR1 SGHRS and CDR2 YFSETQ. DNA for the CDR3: TGCGCCAGCAGCGTTGGACAGAGCTACAATGAGCAGTTCTTC. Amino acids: CASSVGQSYNEQFF.

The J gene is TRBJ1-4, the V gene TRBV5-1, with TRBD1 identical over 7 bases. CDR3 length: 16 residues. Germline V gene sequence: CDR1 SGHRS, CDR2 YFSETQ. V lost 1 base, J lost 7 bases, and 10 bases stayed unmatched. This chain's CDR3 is CASSLQYRGGGEKLFF. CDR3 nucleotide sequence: TGCGCCAGCAGCTTGCAATACAGGGGTGGTGGTGAAAAACTGTTTTTT. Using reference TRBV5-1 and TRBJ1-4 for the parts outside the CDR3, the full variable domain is KAGVTQTPRYLIKTRGQQVTLSCSPISGHRSVSWYQQTPGQGLQFLFEYFSETQRNKGNFPGRFSGRQFSNSRSEMNVSTLELGDSALYLCASSLQYRGGGEKLFFGSGTQLSVL.

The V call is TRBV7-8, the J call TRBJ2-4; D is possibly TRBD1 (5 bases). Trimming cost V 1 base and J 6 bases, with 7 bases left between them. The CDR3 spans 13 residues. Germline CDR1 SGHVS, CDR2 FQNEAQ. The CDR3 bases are TGTGCCAGCAGCTTAGATCAGGGAAACATTCAGTACTTC. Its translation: CASSLDQGNIQYF.

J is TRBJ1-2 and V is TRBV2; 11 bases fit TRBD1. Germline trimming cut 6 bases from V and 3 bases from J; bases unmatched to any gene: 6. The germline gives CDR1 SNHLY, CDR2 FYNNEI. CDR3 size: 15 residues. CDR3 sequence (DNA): TGTGCCAGCAGCCGGGGACAGGGGGGAGACTATGGCTACACCTTC. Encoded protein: CASSRGQGGDYGYTF.

The CDR3 sequence is CASRSAGTANTGELFF. The CDR3 bases are TGTGCCAGCAGATCTGCCGGGACAGCGAACACCGGGGAGCTGTTTTTT. The chain recombines TRBV28 with TRBJ2-2; 7 positions match TRBD1. Germline lookup yields CDR1 MDHEN and CDR2 SYDVKM. The J segment lost 0 bases and the V segment lost 6 bases, leaving 7 bases of the junction unmatched. CDR3 length: 16 residues.

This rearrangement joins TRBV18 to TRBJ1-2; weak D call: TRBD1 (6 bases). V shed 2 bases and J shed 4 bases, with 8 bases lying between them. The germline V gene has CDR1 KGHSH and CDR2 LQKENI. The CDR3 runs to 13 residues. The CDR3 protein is CASSPDRSYGYTF. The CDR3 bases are TGTGCCAGCTCACCAGACAGGAGCTATGGCTACACCTTC. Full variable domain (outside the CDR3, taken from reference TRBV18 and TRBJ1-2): NAGVMQNPRHLVRRRGQEARLRCSPMKGHSHVYWYRQLPEEGLKFMVYLQKENIIDESGMPKERFSAEFPKEGPSILRIQQVVRGDSAAYFCASSPDRSYGYTFGSGTRLTVV.

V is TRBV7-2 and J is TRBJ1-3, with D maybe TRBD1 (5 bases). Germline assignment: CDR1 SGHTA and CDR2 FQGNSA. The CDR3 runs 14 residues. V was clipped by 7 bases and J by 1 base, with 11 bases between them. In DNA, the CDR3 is TGTGCCAGCACCCGAAGGGGATCTGGAAACACCATATATTTT. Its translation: CASTRRGSGNTIYF.

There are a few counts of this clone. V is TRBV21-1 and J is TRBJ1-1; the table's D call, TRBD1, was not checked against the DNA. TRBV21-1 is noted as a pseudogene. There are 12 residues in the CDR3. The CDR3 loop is CASTRQNTEAFF. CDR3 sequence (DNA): TGTGCCAGCACCAGACAGAACACTGAAGCTTTCTTT.

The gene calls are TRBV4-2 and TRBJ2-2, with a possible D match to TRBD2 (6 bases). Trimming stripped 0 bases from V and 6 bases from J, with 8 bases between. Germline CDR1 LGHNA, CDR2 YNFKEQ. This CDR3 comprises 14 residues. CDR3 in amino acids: CASSQDPGAGELFF. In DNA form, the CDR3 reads TGTGCCAGCAGCCAAGACCCGGGGGCCGGGGAGCTGTTTTTT.

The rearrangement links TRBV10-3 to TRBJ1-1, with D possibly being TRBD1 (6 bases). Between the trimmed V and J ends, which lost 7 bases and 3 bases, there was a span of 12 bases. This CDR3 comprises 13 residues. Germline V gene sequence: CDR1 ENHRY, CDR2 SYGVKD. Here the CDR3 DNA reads TGTGCCATCAAAAAGGACAGCCACACTGAAGCTTTCTTT. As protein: CAIKKDSHTEAFF.

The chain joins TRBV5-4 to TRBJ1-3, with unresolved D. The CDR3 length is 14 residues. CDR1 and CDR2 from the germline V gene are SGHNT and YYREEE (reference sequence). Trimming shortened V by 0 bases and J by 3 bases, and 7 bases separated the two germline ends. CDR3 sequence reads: CASSLATSGNTIYF. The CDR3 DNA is TGTGCCAGCAGCTTGGCCACTAGTGGAAACACCATATATTTT.

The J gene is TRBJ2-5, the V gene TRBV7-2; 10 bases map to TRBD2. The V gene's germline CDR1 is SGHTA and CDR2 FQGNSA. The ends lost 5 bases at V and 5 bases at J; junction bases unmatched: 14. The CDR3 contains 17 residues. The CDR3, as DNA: TGTGCCAGCAGCACCTATCCCCGTAGCGGGGGGTGGGAGACCCAGTACTTC. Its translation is CASSTYPRSGGWETQYF. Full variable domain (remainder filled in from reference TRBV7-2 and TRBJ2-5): GAGVSQSPSNKVTEKGKDVELRCDPISGHTALYWYRQSLGQGLEFLIYFQGNSAPDKSGLPSDRFSAERTGGSVSTLTIQRTQQEDSAVYLCASSTYPRSGGWETQYFGPGTRLLVL.

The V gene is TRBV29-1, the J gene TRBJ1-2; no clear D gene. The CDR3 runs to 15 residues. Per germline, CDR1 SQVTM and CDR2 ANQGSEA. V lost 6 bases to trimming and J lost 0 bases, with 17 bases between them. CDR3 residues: CSVDTRKGANYGYTF. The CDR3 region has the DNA TGCAGCGTCGACACCCGGAAAGGTGCTAACTATGGCTACACCTTC.

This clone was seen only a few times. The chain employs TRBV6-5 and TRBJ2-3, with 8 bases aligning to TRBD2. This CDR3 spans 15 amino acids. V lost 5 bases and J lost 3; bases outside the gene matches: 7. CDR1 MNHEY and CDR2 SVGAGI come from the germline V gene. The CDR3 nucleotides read TGTGCCAGCAGTCGTAGCGGGGCGGAGACAGATACGCAGTATTTT. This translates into CASSRSGAETDTQYF.

The CDR3 DNA is TGCGCCAGCAGTGACCCCGGGACAGGAGCTCCAGATACGCAGTATTTT. Its translation: CASSDPGTGAPDTQYF. This sequence joins TRBV10-1 and TRBJ2-3; 8 nucleotides match TRBD1. This CDR3 is 16 amino acids long. Germline CDR1 reads WNHNN; CDR2 reads SYGVQD (reference sequence). V lost 3 bases and J lost 4; bases outside the gene matches: 9.

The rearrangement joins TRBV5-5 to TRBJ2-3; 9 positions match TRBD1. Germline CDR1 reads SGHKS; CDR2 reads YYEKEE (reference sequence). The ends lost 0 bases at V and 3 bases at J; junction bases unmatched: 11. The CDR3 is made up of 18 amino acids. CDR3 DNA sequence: TGTGCCAGCAGCTTGGGGCTACAGGGGGCTAAAAGGACAGATACGCAGTATTTT. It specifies CASSLGLQGAKRTDTQYF.

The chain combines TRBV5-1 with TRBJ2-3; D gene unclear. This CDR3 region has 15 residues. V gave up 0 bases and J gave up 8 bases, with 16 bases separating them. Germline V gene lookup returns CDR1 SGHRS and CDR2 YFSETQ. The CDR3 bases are TGCGCCAGCAGCTTGGCAGGATCCTCGCGAAGTACGCAGTATTTT. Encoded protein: CASSLAGSSRSTQYF. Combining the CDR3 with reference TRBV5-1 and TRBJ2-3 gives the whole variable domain KAGVTQTPRYLIKTRGQQVTLSCSPISGHRSVSWYQQTPGQGLQFLFEYFSETQRNKGNFPGRFSGRQFSNSRSEMNVSTLELGDSALYLCASSLAGSSRSTQYFGPGTRLTVL.

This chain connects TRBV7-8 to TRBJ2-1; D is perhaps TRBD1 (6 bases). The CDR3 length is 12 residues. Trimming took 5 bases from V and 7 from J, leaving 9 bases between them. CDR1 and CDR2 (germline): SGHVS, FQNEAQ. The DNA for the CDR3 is TGTGCCAGCAGCCTGGGGACAAATGAGCAGTTCTTC. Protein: CASSLGTNEQFF.

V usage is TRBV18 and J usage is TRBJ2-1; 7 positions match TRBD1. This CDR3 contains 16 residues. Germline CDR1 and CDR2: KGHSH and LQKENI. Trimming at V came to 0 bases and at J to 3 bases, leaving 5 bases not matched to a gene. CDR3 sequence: CASSPPTGPIYNEQFF. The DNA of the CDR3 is TGTGCCAGCTCACCACCGACAGGGCCCATCTACAATGAGCAGTTCTTC.

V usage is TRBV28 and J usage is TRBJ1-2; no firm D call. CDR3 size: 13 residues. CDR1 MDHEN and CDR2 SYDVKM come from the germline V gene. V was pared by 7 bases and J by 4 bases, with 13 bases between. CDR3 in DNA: TGTGCCAGCACCAGCGCGGGTATCTATGGCTACACCTTC. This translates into CASTSAGIYGYTF.

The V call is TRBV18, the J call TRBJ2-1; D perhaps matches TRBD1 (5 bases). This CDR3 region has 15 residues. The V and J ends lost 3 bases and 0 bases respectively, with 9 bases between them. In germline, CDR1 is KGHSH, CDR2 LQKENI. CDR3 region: CASSPTESSYNEQFF. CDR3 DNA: TGTGCCAGCTCACCGACAGAGAGCTCCTACAATGAGCAGTTCTTC.

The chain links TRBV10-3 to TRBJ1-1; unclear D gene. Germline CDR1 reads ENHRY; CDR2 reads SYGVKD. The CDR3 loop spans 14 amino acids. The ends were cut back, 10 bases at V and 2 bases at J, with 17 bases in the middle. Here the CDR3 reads CATQTGQPNTEAFF. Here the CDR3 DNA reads TGTGCCACCCAAACTGGGCAGCCAAACACTGAAGCTTTCTTT.

CDR3 DNA sequence: TGCGCCAGCAGCTTCGGAGGGACTAGCGGGGGGCGCACAGATACGCAGTATTTT. As protein: CASSFGGTSGGRTDTQYF. This chain uses TRBV5-1 with TRBJ2-3; 15 nucleotides agree with TRBD2. CDR3 length: 18 residues. Germline V CDR1 and CDR2: SGHRS, YFSETQ. Losses at the gene ends were 2 bases for V and 1 base for J; bases not matched to a gene: 5.

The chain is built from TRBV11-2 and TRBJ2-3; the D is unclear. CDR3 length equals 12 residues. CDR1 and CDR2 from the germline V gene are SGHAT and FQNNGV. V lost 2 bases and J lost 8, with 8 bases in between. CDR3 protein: CASSLRSSTQYF. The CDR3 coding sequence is TGTGCCAGCAGCTTACGTAGTAGTACGCAGTATTTT.

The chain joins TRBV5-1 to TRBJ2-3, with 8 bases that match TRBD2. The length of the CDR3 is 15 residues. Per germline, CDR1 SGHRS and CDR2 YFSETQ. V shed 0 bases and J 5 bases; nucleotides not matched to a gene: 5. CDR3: CASSLAGGPGDTQYF. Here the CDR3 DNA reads TGCGCCAGCAGCTTGGCGGGGGGGCCCGGAGATACGCAGTATTTT.